This T cell receptor (beta chain) was found in a study of cytomegalovirus exposure and HLA in healthy donors. PCR was performed using 60 Vbeta and 13 Jbeta primers. TCRdb keeps only in-frame clones here, not all; method: immunoSEQ multiplex PCR. The profile shows 90,000 to 100,000 clones, approximately 79% of them singletons. CDR1 SGHNT and CDR2 YYREEE come from the germline V gene (reference sequence). There are 16 residues in the CDR3. The trim removed 9 bases at V and 5 bases at J, leaving 11 bases unmatched. J is TRBJ2-5 and V is TRBV5-4, with 15 nucleotides matching TRBD2. Material: PBMCs. This receptor was taken from a male donor in good health and CMV-seronegative. The CDR3 DNA reads as TGTGCCACCTTAAGGACTAGCGGGAGGGCCGGGGAGACCCAGTACTTC. Protein sequence: CATLRTSGRAGETQYF.